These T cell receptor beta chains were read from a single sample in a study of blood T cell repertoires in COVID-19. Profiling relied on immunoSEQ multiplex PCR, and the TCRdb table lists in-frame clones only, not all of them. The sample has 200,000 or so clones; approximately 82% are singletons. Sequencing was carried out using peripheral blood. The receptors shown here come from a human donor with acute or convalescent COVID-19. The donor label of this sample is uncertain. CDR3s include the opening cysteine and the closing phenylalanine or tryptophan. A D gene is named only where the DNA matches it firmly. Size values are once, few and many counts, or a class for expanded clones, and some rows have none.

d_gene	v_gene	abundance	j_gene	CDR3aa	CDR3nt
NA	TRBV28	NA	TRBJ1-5	CASSFGGIGNQPQHF	TGTGCCAGCAGTTTTGGGGGGATTGGCAATCAGCCCCAGCATTTT
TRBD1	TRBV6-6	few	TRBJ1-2	CASSTSQGAYGYTF	TGTGCCAGCAGCACAAGCCAGGGGGCCTATGGCTACACCTTC
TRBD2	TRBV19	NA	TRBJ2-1	CASSITSAGGPEGEQFF	TGTGCCAGTAGTATAACTTCAGCGGGAGGGCCGGAGGGTGAGCAGTTCTTC
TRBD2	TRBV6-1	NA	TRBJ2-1	CASSERTSGRLSSYNEQFF	TGTGCCAGCAGTGAGCGGACTAGCGGGAGGTTGAGCTCCTACAATGAGCAGTTCTTC
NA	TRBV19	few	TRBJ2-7	CASSTGIRYEQYF	TGTGCCAGTAGTACCGGGATCCGCTACGAGCAGTACTTC
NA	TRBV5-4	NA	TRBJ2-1	CASSLTSSIYNEQFF	TGTGCCAGCAGCTTGACTAGCAGTATCTACAATGAGCAGTTCTTC
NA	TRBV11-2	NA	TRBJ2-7	CASSLNSGLVEQYF	TGTGCCAGCAGCTTAAACTCTGGTCTTGTCGAGCAGTACTTC
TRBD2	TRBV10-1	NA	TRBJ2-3	CASSEGLAGDKDTQYF	TGCGCCAGCAGTGAGGGTCTAGCGGGAGATAAAGATACGCAGTATTTT
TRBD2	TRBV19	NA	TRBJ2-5	CASTGGERPGAQYF	TGTGCCAGTACGGGGGGGGAGCGGCCGGGAGCCCAGTACTTC
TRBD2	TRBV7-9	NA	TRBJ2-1	CASSPGGAESYNEQFF	TGTGCCAGCAGCCCCGGGGGGGCAGAGTCCTACAATGAGCAGTTCTTC
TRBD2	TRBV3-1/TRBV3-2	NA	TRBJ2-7	CASSRGLAGEQYF	TGTGCCAGCAGCCGCGGACTAGCGGGAGAGCAGTACTTC
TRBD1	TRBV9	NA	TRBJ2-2	CASSADRGLGGELFF	TGTGCCAGCAGTGCGGACAGGGGGTTAGGCGGGGAGCTGTTTTTT
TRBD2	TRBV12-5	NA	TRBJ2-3	CASGLGTSGTVDTQYF	TGTGCTAGTGGTTTGGGGACTAGCGGGACCGTAGATACGCAGTATTTT
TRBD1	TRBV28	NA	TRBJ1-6	CASRTGESSYNSPLHF	TGTGCCAGCAGGACAGGGGAGAGCTCCTATAATTCACCCCTCCACTTT
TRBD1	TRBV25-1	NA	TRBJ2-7	CASTGQAGGYEQYF	TGTGCCAGCACCGGACAGGCAGGAGGTTACGAGCAGTACTTC
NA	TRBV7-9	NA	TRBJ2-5	CASSLGVRVETQYF	TGTGCCAGCAGCTTAGGAGTGCGAGTGGAGACCCAGTACTTC
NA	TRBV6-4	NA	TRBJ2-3	CASSDSVTDSDTQYF	TGTGCCAGCAGTGACTCCGTGACAGATTCAGATACGCAGTATTTT
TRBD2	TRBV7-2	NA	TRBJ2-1	CASSFGTSGNEQFF	TGTGCCAGCAGCTTCGGAACTAGCGGTAATGAGCAGTTCTTC
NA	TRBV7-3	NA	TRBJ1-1	CASSRQENTEAFF	TGTGCCAGCAGCCGACAGGAGAACACTGAAGCTTTCTTT
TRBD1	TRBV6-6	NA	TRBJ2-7	CASSYSMGQGAYEQYF	TGTGCCAGCAGTTACTCGATGGGACAGGGGGCTTACGAGCAGTACTTC
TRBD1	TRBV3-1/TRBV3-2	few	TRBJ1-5	CASSQDYPGQDLSNQPQHF	TGTGCCAGCAGCCAAGACTATCCGGGACAGGATTTAAGCAATCAGCCCCAGCATTTT
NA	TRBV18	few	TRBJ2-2	CASSPTYGGENTGELFF	TGTGCCAGCTCACCAACATACGGGGGAGAGAACACCGGGGAGCTGTTTTTT